Listed below are T cell receptor beta chains from one sample, sequenced in a study of T cell responses to AZD1222 COVID-19 vaccine. TCRdb's copy holds only in-frame clones and misses some; the assay was immunoSEQ multiplex PCR. The sample lists 90,000 to 150,000 clones; about 92% were seen once. Material: peripheral blood, obtained 28 days after the second AZD1222 dose. These receptors were obtained from an adult who received the AZD1222 COVID-19 vaccine. CDR3s include the opening cysteine and the closing phenylalanine or tryptophan. The D gene is left open where the match is weak. Where a row states a size, it is once, few, many or the class of an expanded clone; other rows omit it.

clone size	J gene	D gene	V gene	CDR3 DNA	CDR3 protein
once	TRBJ2-7	-	TRBV5-5	TGTGCCAGCAGCAGGTTAGGGGACACTTCCTACGAGCAGTACTTC	CASSRLGDTSYEQYF
-	TRBJ1-5	TRBD1	TRBV7-8	TGTGCCAGCAGCTTAAAACAGGGGTGGTATGGCAATCAGCCCCAGCATTTT	CASSLKQGWYGNQPQHF
-	TRBJ1-1	-	TRBV29-1	TGCAGCGTTTCAGCTGGTTTGCGCTTGGACACTGAAGCTTTCTTT	CSVSAGLRLDTEAFF
-	TRBJ2-5	-	TRBV5-1	TGCGCCAGCAGCTCGGACCCCGTTCAAGAGACCCAGTACTTC	CASSSDPVQETQYF
-	TRBJ2-7	-	TRBV6-5	TGTGCCAGCAGTTATTTGAAATACGGGGGATACGAGCAGTACTTC	CASSYLKYGGYEQYF
-	TRBJ2-6	-	TRBV11-3	TGTGCCAGCAGCTTACCCTCGACGATCTCTGGGGCCAACGTCCTGACTTTC	CASSLPSTISGANVLTF
-	TRBJ1-5	-	TRBV6-1	TGTGCCAGCAGTGAATACCTTAGCAATCAGCCCCAGCATTTT	CASSEYLSNQPQHF
-	TRBJ1-1	TRBD1	TRBV7-2	TGTGCCAGCAGCTTACAGGGGGAGAACACTGAAGCTTTCTTT	CASSLQGENTEAFF
-	TRBJ2-4	-	TRBV15	TGTGCCTCCTCGTGGGCGGTGGGAAACATTCAGTACTTC	CASSWAVGNIQYF
once	TRBJ2-1	-	TRBV5-6	TGTGCCAGCAGCTTCGGGGGCGCTCACAATGAGCAGTTCTTC	CASSFGGAHNEQFF
-	TRBJ2-1	-	TRBV29-1	TGCAGCGTCGAACCATCCGACGGTAGCTCCTACAATGAGCAGTTCTTC	CSVEPSDGSSYNEQFF
-	TRBJ1-3	TRBD1	TRBV28	TGTGCCAGCAGACCACAGGGGGCATCCGGAAACACCATATATTTT	CASRPQGASGNTIYF
-	TRBJ2-7	-	TRBV27	TGTGCCAGCAGAACTACAGGTCTTGGGGGGCGCGAGCAGTACTTC	CASRTTGLGGREQYF
-	TRBJ1-1	TRBD1	TRBV3-1/TRBV3-2	TGTGCCAGCAGCGGGACAGGGGGTATAGGGAACACTGAAGCTTTCTTT	CASSGTGGIGNTEAFF
-	TRBJ1-2	-	TRBV16	TGTGCCAGCAGCCAATTCGGTAACTATGGCTACACCTTC	CASSQFGNYGYTF
-	TRBJ2-1	-	TRBV18	TGTGCCAGCTCGACAAGTTACAATGAGCAGTTCTTC	CASSTSYNEQFF
-	TRBJ1-1	-	TRBV6-2/TRBV6-3	TGTGCCAGCAGTTACGGAAGGCAGAACACTGAAGCTTTCTTT	CASSYGRQNTEAFF
-	TRBJ1-1	-	TRBV6-6	TGTGCCAGCAGTTACTCCGACAGTAACACTGAAGCTTTCTTT	CASSYSDSNTEAFF
-	TRBJ2-7	-	TRBV5-1	TGCGCCAGCAGCTTGGCCAACAGCGAGGGGTACGAGCAGTACTTC	CASSLANSEGYEQYF
once	TRBJ1-5	-	TRBV28	TGTGCCAGCACCGCCCTCCCTGGGGGGAAGGACAATCAGCCCCAGCATTTT	CASTALPGGKDNQPQHF
few	TRBJ2-7	TRBD2	TRBV10-3	TGTGCCACCGGCCCGGGGGGGGAGCAGTACTTC	CATGPGGEQYF
-	TRBJ1-2	-	TRBV14	TGTGCCAGCAGCCAAGGGGGGTTGTCAGGGAACTATGGCTACACCTTC	CASSQGGLSGNYGYTF
-	TRBJ1-1	-	TRBV7-2	TGTGCCAGCAGCCCCGGGGGGTCCACTGAAGCTTTCTTT	CASSPGGSTEAFF
-	TRBJ1-6	TRBD1	TRBV25-1	TGTGCCAGCAGTGATCCCGGGACAGGGACGCGCTCACCCCTCCACTTT	CASSDPGTGTRSPLHF
-	TRBJ2-1	-	TRBV7-7	TGTGCTAGCAGCAACGGACAGATCAATGAGCAGTTCTTC	CASSNGQINEQFF
-	TRBJ2-3	TRBD2	TRBV27	TGTGCCAGCAGTACGGGGACTAGCTTAGGGGATACGCAGTATTTT	CASSTGTSLGDTQYF
-	TRBJ2-4	-	TRBV28	TGTGCCAGCACCACGGTAGCCAAAAACATTCAGTACTTC	CASTTVAKNIQYF
-	TRBJ2-2	-	TRBV14	TGTGCCAGCAGCCAAACGGGATTTGGTACCGGGGAGCTGTTTTTT	CASSQTGFGTGELFF
-	TRBJ1-6	-	TRBV28	TGTGCCAGCACCCCCAGGCAGATTTCACCCCTCCACTTT	CASTPRQISPLHF
-	TRBJ2-2	-	TRBV7-6	TGTGCCAGCAGCTTAGGGGGCTCGACCGGGGAGCTGTTTTTT	CASSLGGSTGELFF
few	TRBJ2-6	-	TRBV15	TGTGCCACCAGCAGAGACAACTCTGGGGCCAACGTCCTGACTTTC	CATSRDNSGANVLTF
-	TRBJ2-3	TRBD2	TRBV3-1/TRBV3-2	TGTGCCAGCAGCCAAGTGCCTAGCGGGAGGGCAGGGGATACGCAGTATTTT	CASSQVPSGRAGDTQYF
-	TRBJ2-1	-	TRBV11-3	TGTGCCAGCAGCTCCGGGACGACAGACAACAATGAGCAGTTCTTC	CASSSGTTDNNEQFF